This T cell receptor (beta chain) was sequenced in a study of T cell responses to AZD1222 COVID-19 vaccine. Libraries were prepared by immunoSEQ multiplex PCR; TCRdb keeps only in-frame clonotypes and omits some of them. Of over 100,000 clones listed, around 81% were seen once; the top ten hold roughly 9.5%. With regard to this clone: Its antigen is not identified.

CDR1 MDHEN and CDR2 SYDVKM come from the germline V gene. The CDR3 totals 14 residues. V was pared by 4 bases and J by 5 bases, with 12 bases between. Study results and caveats: Possibly, clonal diversity was underestimated; donors were largely white British and included more females.

The gene calls are TRBV28 and TRBJ2-4, with TRBD2 as a possible D gene (6 bases). The sequenced sample was peripheral blood, obtained on day 0 of AZD1222 vaccination. The sequence derives from an adult in good health. The CDR3 DNA reads as TGTGCCAGCAGTTGGGCGGGGAAGGAAAACATTCAGTACTTC. It yields the protein CASSWAGKENIQYF. The whole variable domain, filled in from reference TRBV28 and TRBJ2-4, reads DVKVTQSSRYLVKRTGEKVFLECVQDMDHENMFWYRQDPGLGLRLIYFSYDVKMKEKGDIPEGYSVSREKKERFSLILESASTNQTSMYLCASSWAGKENIQYFGAGTRLSVL.